This TCR beta chain was sequenced during a study of CD8 T cells in Susac syndrome. Trimming stripped 5 bases from V and 2 bases from J, with 13 bases between. Germline CDR1 and CDR2: DFQATT and SNEGSKA (reference sequence). The CDR3 runs to 14 residues. Random-hexamer reverse transcription was applied to roughly 0.5 to 1 ug RNA. Across 54 Vbeta and 13 Jbeta, TCR beta CDR3 was amplified with immunoSEQ multiplex PCR. Using its own MiXCR run on the immunoSEQ multiplex PCR reads, TCRdb lists one record per CDR3 protein. The repertoire holds about 140,000 distinct CDR3 sequences, 95% seen once, with about 0.15% in the top ten.

Sequences were obtained from CD4+ T cells from PBMCs. The receptor was isolated from a human donor with Susac syndrome. The J gene is TRBJ2-1, the V gene TRBV20-1, with D unclear. CDR3 sequence (DNA): TGCAGTGCTCTTCTTACTACCGCCTACAATGAGCAGTTCTTC. It is translated as CSALLTTAYNEQFF.